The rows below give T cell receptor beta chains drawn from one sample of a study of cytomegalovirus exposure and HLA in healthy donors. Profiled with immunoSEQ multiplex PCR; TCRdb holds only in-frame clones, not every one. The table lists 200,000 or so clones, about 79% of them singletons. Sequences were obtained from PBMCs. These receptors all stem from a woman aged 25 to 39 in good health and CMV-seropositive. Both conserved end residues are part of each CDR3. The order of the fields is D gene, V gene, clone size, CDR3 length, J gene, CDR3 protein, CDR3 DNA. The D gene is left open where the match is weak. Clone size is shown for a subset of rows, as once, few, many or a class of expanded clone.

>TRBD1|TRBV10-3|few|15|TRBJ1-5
CAISESGQGDQPQHF
TGTGCCATCAGTGAGTCGGGACAGGGGGATCAGCCCCAGCATTTT
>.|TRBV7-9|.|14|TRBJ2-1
CASSFSTRDNEQFF
TGTGCCAGCAGTTTCAGCACGAGGGACAATGAGCAGTTCTTC
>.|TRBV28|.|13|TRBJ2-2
CASRGGNTGELFF
TGTGCCAGCAGAGGGGGGAACACCGGGGAGCTGTTTTTT
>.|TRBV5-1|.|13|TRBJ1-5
CASSLDVGGPQHF
TGCGCCAGCAGCTTGGACGTGGGGGGGCCCCAGCATTTT
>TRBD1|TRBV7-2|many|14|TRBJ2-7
CASSNRGLSYEQYF
TGTGCCAGCAGCAACAGGGGTTTATCCTACGAGCAGTACTTC
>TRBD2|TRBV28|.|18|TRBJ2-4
CASGTATSGRAGQNIQYF
TGTGCCAGCGGAACCGCGACTAGCGGGAGGGCCGGGCAAAACATTCAGTACTTC
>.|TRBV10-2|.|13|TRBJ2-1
CASSVLQYNEQFF
TGCGCCAGCAGTGTCTTACAGTACAATGAGCAGTTCTTC
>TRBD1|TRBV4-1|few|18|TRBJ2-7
CASSQGLLGTGGSYEQYF
TGCGCCAGCAGCCAGGGGCTGCTCGGGACAGGGGGGAGTTACGAGCAGTACTTC
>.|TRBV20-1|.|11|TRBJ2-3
CSAISTDTQYF
TGCAGTGCTATAAGCACAGATACGCAGTATTTT
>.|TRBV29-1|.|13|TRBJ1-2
CSVGIGDGYGYTF
TGCAGCGTTGGTATCGGAGACGGCTATGGCTACACCTTC
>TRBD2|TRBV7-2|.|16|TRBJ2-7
CASSEGSLAGVLPQYF
TGTGCCAGCAGCGAAGGATCACTAGCGGGAGTTTTACCGCAGTACTTC
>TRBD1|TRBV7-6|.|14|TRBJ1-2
CASSWGQGASGYTF
TGTGCCAGCAGCTGGGGACAGGGGGCTAGTGGCTACACCTTC
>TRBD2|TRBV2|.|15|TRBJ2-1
CASSQTSGSYNEQFF
TGTGCCAGCAGTCAGACTAGCGGGTCCTACAATGAGCAGTTCTTC
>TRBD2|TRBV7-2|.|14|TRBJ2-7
CASSLVREGREQYF
TGTGCCAGCAGCTTAGTCCGGGAGGGCCGAGAGCAGTACTTC
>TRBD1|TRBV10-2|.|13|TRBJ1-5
CASSETPGQVQHF
TGCGCCAGCAGTGAGACTCCGGGACAGGTCCAGCATTTT
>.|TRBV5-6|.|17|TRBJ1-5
CASSSRVTVLSNQPQHF
TGTGCCAGCAGCTCACGGGTGACGGTGCTTAGCAATCAGCCCCAGCATTTT
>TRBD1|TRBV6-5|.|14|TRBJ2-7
CASGERTGPYEQYF
TGTGCCAGCGGGGAGAGGACAGGCCCCTACGAGCAGTACTTC
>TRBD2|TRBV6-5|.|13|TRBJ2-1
CASIAESSGRQFF
TGTGCCAGCATCGCCGAGAGTAGCGGGAGGCAGTTCTTC
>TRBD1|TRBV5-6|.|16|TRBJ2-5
CASSLGGRGRRSAQYF
TGTGCCAGCAGCTTGGGAGGCAGGGGGCGAAGGTCGGCCCAGTACTTC
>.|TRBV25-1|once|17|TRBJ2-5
CASSDPHGTSWEETQYF
TGTGCCAGCAGTGACCCCCACGGGACAAGTTGGGAGGAGACCCAGTACTTC
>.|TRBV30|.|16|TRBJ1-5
CAWSVSWEDSNQPQHF
TGTGCCTGGAGTGTAAGCTGGGAGGATAGCAATCAGCCCCAGCATTTT